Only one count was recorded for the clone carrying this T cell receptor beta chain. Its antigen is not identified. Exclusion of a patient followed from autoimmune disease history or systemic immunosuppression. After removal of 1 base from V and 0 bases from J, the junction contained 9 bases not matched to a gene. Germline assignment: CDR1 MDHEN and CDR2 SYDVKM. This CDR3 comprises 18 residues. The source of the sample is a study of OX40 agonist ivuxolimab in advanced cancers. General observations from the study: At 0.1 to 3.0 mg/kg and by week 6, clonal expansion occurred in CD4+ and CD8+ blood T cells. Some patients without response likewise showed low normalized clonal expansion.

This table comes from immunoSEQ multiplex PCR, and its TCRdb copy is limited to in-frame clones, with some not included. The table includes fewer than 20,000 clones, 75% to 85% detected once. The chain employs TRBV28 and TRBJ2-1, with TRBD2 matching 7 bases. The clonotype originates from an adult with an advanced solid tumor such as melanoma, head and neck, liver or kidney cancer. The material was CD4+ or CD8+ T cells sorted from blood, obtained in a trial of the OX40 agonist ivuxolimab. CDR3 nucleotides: TGTGCCAGCAGTTTATCAGCGGGGCTGGGGAGCTCCTACAATGAGCAGTTCTTC. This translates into CASSLSAGLGSSYNEQFF.